This T cell receptor beta chain originates from a study of beta chain features in type 1 diabetes. Every bit of the isolated RNA underwent reverse transcription, so sequencing read expressed TCRB transcripts. Profiling relied on immunoSEQ multiplex PCR, and the TCRdb table lists in-frame clones only, not all of them. Among 150,000 to 190,000 clones listed, about 7.3% were seen once. With V trimmed by 10 bases and J by 2 bases, 11 bases remained unmatched. The germline V gene has CDR1 ENHRY and CDR2 SYGVKD. The CDR3 has 15 residues. V is TRBV10-3 and J is TRBJ2-7, with 10 positions matching TRBD1. This clonotype was sampled from a man aged 18 to 29 in good health. The sample comprised central memory CD4+ T cells from blood. CDR3 protein: CATEKGQGSAYEQYF. CDR3 in DNA: TGTGCCACTGAGAAGGGACAGGGGAGCGCCTACGAGCAGTACTTC.